The 18 T cell receptor beta chains below all came from one sample that was sequenced in a study of T cell responses to AZD1222 COVID-19 vaccine. Profiled with immunoSEQ multiplex PCR; TCRdb holds only in-frame clones, not every one. The sample holds approximately 180,000 clones; approximately 86% are singletons and the top ten take 6% to 8.5%. The sample was peripheral blood, taken on day 0 of AZD1222 vaccination. The receptors were sampled from an adult in good health.

The rearrangement uses TRBV6-6 and TRBJ1-3; D is ambiguous. Trimming took off 5 bases at V and 4 bases at J, with 12 bases between the two ends. The germline V gene has CDR1 MNHNY and CDR2 SVGAGI (reference sequence). The CDR3 covers 14 residues. The CDR3 protein is CASSRAWSGNTIYF. In DNA form, the CDR3 reads TGTGCCAGCAGTAGGGCCTGGTCGGGAAACACCATATATTTT.

This clone was recorded only once. The V gene is TRBV29-1, the J gene TRBJ1-3, with no clear D. V was cut by 5 bases and J by 3 bases, with 5 bases left in between. The CDR3 covers 11 residues. The germline CDR1 and CDR2 sequences are SQVTM and ANQGSEA. The CDR3 bases are TGCAGCGTTATCGATGGAAACACCATATATTTT. It specifies CSVIDGNTIYF. Full variable domain (remainder filled in from reference TRBV29-1 and TRBJ1-3): SAVISQKPSRDICQRGTSLTIQCQVDSQVTMMFWYRQQPGQSLTLIATANQGSEATYESGFVIDKFPISRPNLTFSTLTVSNMSPEDSSIYLCSVIDGNTIYFGEGSWLTVV.

The chain couples TRBV5-6 to TRBJ1-1, with TRBD1 matching 9 bases. Germline CDR1 is SGHDT and CDR2 is YYEEEE. The CDR3 spans 16 residues. V trimming: 2 bases; J trimming: 3 bases; junction bases outside the gene matches: 8. The CDR3 DNA reads as TGTGCCAGCAGCTTCGACAGGGGGGTCGGGGACACTGAAGCTTTCTTT. It encodes CASSFDRGVGDTEAFF. Full variable domain (missing parts from reference TRBV5-6 and TRBJ1-1): DAGVTQSPTHLIKTRGQQVTLRCSPKSGHDTVSWYQQALGQGPQFIFQYYEEEERQRGNFPDRFSGHQFPNYSSELNVNALLLGDSALYLCASSFDRGVGDTEAFFGQGTRLTVV.

The chain has TRBV14 and TRBJ1-3, with a weak D call TRBD1 (6 bases). This CDR3 region has 13 residues. Germline assignment: CDR1 SGHDN and CDR2 FVKESK. V lost 2 bases and J 8 bases, leaving 10 bases between the germline ends. CDR3 amino acids: CASSQYEGDTIYF. The DNA of the CDR3 is TGTGCCAGCAGCCAATATGAGGGGGACACCATATATTTT.

The genes are TRBV28 and TRBJ2-3; no definite D call. The ends were cut back, 8 bases at V and 0 bases at J, with 12 bases in the middle. The germline gives CDR1 MDHEN, CDR2 SYDVKM. CDR3 length equals 14 residues. CDR3 protein: CASLTRASTDTQYF. The CDR3 bases are TGTGCCAGCCTTACTCGTGCTAGCACAGATACGCAGTATTTT.

This chain uses TRBV6-5 with TRBJ2-3; 8 nucleotides align to TRBD1. Germline CDR1 and CDR2: MNHEY and SVGAGI. Trimming at V came to 6 bases and at J to 1 base, leaving 3 bases not matched to a gene. The CDR3 covers 14 residues. Here the CDR3 reads CASRRDRRTDTQYF. The DNA for the CDR3 is TGTGCCAGCAGACGGGACAGGCGCACAGATACGCAGTATTTT.

The chain carries TRBV30 and TRBJ1-3, with no clear D. The V and J ends lost 3 bases and 0 bases respectively, with 12 bases between them. The CDR3 is 15 residues long. CDR1 GTSNPN and CDR2 SVGIG come from the germline V gene (reference sequence). CDR3 DNA sequence: TGTGCCTGGAGAAAAACACCGGACTCTGGAAACACCATATATTTT. Translation: CAWRKTPDSGNTIYF.

The chain uses TRBV19 and TRBJ1-5; D is ambiguous. Trimming shortened V by 2 bases and J by 5 bases, and 4 bases separated the two germline ends. This CDR3 region has 12 residues. Germline CDR1 reads LNHDA; CDR2 reads SQIVND (reference sequence). The CDR3 here is CASSIPDQPQHF. The DNA for the CDR3 is TGTGCCAGTAGTATACCCGATCAGCCCCAGCATTTT.

The chain combines TRBV18 with TRBJ2-2; D is ambiguous. Germline CDR1 is KGHSH and CDR2 is LQKENI. The CDR3 spans 11 residues. V dropped 6 bases and J dropped 3 bases, with 2 bases sitting between them. CDR3 residues: CASSDTGELFF. The CDR3 bases are TGTGCCAGCTCCGACACCGGGGAGCTGTTTTTT.

Comments on this clone: At one of its ends the junction is not consistent with the germline gene, which may arise from a read error. The gene calls are TRBV30 and TRBJ1-2; TRBD1 matches 7 bases. The CDR3 is made up of 8 amino acids. CDR1 GTSNPN and CDR2 SVGIG come from the germline V gene (reference sequence). The CDR3 DNA sequence: TGTGCCTGGAGGGACAGGCTCTTC. It yields the protein CAWRDRLF.

The table lists this clone with a count of one. The chain links TRBV3-1 (or the pseudogene TRBV3-2) to TRBJ2-7; D ambiguous. Per the germline V gene, CDR1 is LGHDT and CDR2 is YNNKEL (reference sequence). The length of the CDR3 is 15 residues. V lost 3 bases to trimming and J lost 0 bases, with 12 bases between them. The chain's CDR3 is CASSQSRALSYEQYF. The CDR3 nucleotides read TGTGCCAGCAGCCAGTCCCGGGCCCTCTCCTACGAGCAGTACTTC.

The chain uses TRBV19 and TRBJ2-2; D unclear. CDR1 and CDR2 (germline): LNHDA, SQIVND (reference sequence). Trimming shortened V by 5 bases and J by 0 bases, and 10 bases separated the two germline ends. The CDR3 spans 15 residues. The CDR3 spells CASSRPSANTGELFF. Written as DNA, the CDR3 is TGTGCCAGTAGTCGACCCTCCGCGAACACCGGGGAGCTGTTTTTT.

The gene calls are TRBV3-1 (or the pseudogene TRBV3-2) and TRBJ1-4; 9 positions match TRBD1. The CDR3 spans 15 residues. V shed 3 bases and J 7 bases; nucleotides not matched to a gene: 6. CDR1 and CDR2 (germline): LGHDT, YNNKEL (reference sequence). CDR3 protein: CASSHPDRGAEKLFF. CDR3 sequence (DNA): TGTGCCAGCAGCCACCCGGACAGGGGTGCTGAAAAACTGTTTTTT.

The chain couples TRBV7-6 to TRBJ1-4; 7 bases map to TRBD1. The V and J ends lost 2 bases and 7 bases, in that order; junction bases with no gene match: 4. The germline V gene encodes CDR1 SGHVS and CDR2 FNYEAQ. There are 14 residues in the CDR3. As DNA, the CDR3 is TGTGCCAGCAGCTTAAGACAGGGCAGTGAAAAACTGTTTTTT. Translated, it gives CASSLRQGSEKLFF.

CDR3 in amino acids: CASTGSPNSPLHF. CDR3 bases: TGTGCCAGCACTGGCAGCCCTAATTCACCCCTCCACTTT. The genes are TRBV12-3 or TRBV12-4 and TRBJ1-6; no reliable D call. The CDR3 sequence is 13 residues long. The V gene lost 7 bases and the J gene lost 6 bases, with 10 bases spanning the gap.

The chain carries TRBV4-3 and TRBJ2-2; no clear D gene. The V end lost 0 bases, the J end lost 9 bases, and 8 bases lay between the germline ends. Looked up from germline, CDR1 is LGHNA and CDR2 is YSLEER. CDR3 length equals 13 residues. The CDR3, as DNA: TGCGCCAGCAGCCAAGACCGGCTTCGGGAGCTGTTTTTT. Residues: CASSQDRLRELFF.

This clone occurred once. The J gene is TRBJ2-1, the V gene TRBV27, with 14 bases fitting TRBD2. There are 17 residues in the CDR3. V lost 2 bases, J lost 3 bases, and 3 bases stayed unmatched. Germline V gene data show CDR1 as MNHEY and CDR2 as SMNVEV (reference sequence). The CDR3 here is CASSLLGLAGDYNEQFF. CDR3 nucleotide sequence: TGTGCCAGCAGTTTACTGGGACTAGCGGGGGACTACAATGAGCAGTTCTTC.

This rearrangement joins TRBV19 to TRBJ1-1; 7 nucleotides agree with TRBD1. This CDR3 is 16 amino acids long. The ends lost 3 bases at V and 2 bases at J; junction bases unmatched: 9. CDR1 is LNHDA and CDR2 is SQIVND in the germline V gene (reference sequence). The CDR3 spells CASSITSGTANTEAFF. The DNA for the CDR3 is TGTGCCAGTAGTATTACATCTGGGACAGCCAACACTGAAGCTTTCTTT. The full variable domain, completed using reference TRBV19 and TRBJ1-1, is DGGITQSPKYLFRKEGQNVTLSCEQNLNHDAMYWYRQDPGQGLRLIYYSQIVNDFQKGDIAEGYSVSREKKESFPLTVTSAQKNPTAFYLCASSITSGTANTEAFFGQGTRLTVV.